These T cell receptor beta chains were read from a single sample in a study of T cell responses to AZD1222 COVID-19 vaccine. Assay used: immunoSEQ multiplex PCR; TCRdb lists only in-frame clones, some missing. The sample shows around 120,000 clones, about nine tenths of them seen only once. This specimen consisted of peripheral blood, obtained on day 0 of AZD1222 vaccination. Receptors were obtained from an adult in good health. CDR3s include the opening cysteine and the closing phenylalanine or tryptophan. The D gene is left open where the match is weak. Expanded clones are given a class, and other clones once, few, many or no size at all.

>.|TRBD2|TRBV15|TRBJ2-3
CATSRGGSGGTDTQYF
TGTGCCACCAGCAGAGGGGGTAGCGGGGGGACAGATACGCAGTATTTT
>few|.|TRBV29-1|TRBJ2-1
CSVEETLLGRNEQFF
TGCAGCGTTGAAGAAACACTGCTAGGGCGGAATGAGCAGTTCTTC
>.|.|TRBV27|TRBJ1-6
CASSRDGRVYSPLHF
TGTGCCAGCAGTAGGGACGGTAGGGTTTATTCACCCCTCCACTTT
>.|TRBD1|TRBV30|TRBJ1-4
CAWRRTGSNEKLFF
TGTGCCTGGAGGCGGACAGGGTCTAATGAAAAACTGTTTTTT
>.|.|TRBV2|TRBJ1-2
CASSERTYGYTF
TGTGCCAGCAGTGAACGGACGTATGGCTACACCTTC
>.|.|TRBV5-1|TRBJ1-5
CASSPGVGGSNQPQHF
TGCGCCAGCAGCCCGGGGGTAGGGGGTAGCAATCAGCCCCAGCATTTT
>once|TRBD1|TRBV18|TRBJ1-1
CASSLGQPIMNTEAFF
TGTGCCAGCTCACTGGGACAGCCCATAATGAACACTGAAGCTTTCTTT
>few|TRBD1|TRBV6-6|TRBJ2-7
CASSYSMGQSYEQYF
TGTGCCAGCAGTTACTCGATGGGACAGTCCTACGAGCAGTACTTC
>few|.|TRBV5-6|TRBJ2-7
CASSLSYGTSSYEQYF
TGTGCCAGCAGCTTGTCGTATGGGACATCCTCCTACGAGCAGTACTTC
>once|.|TRBV5-6|TRBJ2-2
CASSLELNTGELFF
TGTGCCAGCAGCTTGGAACTAAACACCGGGGAGCTGTTTTTT
>.|.|TRBV4-3|TRBJ1-2
CASSQDGDLNGYTF
TGCGCCAGCAGCCAAGATGGGGACCTAAATGGCTACACCTTC
>.|TRBD2|TRBV10-3|TRBJ2-2
CAISSGAGGELFF
TGTGCCATCTCTAGCGGGGCTGGCGGGGAGCTGTTTTTT
>.|TRBD1|TRBV5-4|TRBJ1-2
CASSLRQGADGYTF
TGTGCCAGCAGCTTGCGTCAGGGGGCGGATGGCTACACCTTC
>.|.|TRBV3-1/TRBV3-2|TRBJ1-2
CASSQEGGYGYTF
TGTGCCAGCAGCCAAGAGGGGGGTTATGGCTACACCTTC
>.|TRBD1|TRBV28|TRBJ1-5
CASSTRTGASLENQPQHF
TGTGCCAGCAGCACCCGGACAGGGGCGTCCCTCGAGAATCAGCCCCAGCATTTT
>.|.|TRBV5-8|TRBJ2-7
CASSWSSYEQYF
TGTGCCAGCAGCTGGAGCTCCTACGAGCAGTACTTC
>.|TRBD2|TRBV4-1|TRBJ2-1
CASSHLAGGPSNEQFF
TGCGCCAGCAGCCACTTAGCGGGGGGGCCGTCCAATGAGCAGTTCTTC
>.|.|TRBV18|TRBJ1-2
CASSPGASYGYTF
TGTGCCAGCTCACCAGGCGCTTCTTATGGCTACACCTTC
>.|.|TRBV3-1/TRBV3-2|TRBJ2-6
CASSQDISGANVLTF
TGTGCCAGCAGCCAAGACATATCCGGGGCCAACGTCCTGACTTTC
>few|TRBD1|TRBV5-1|TRBJ2-3
CASSRDRGNTDTQYF
TGCGCCAGCAGCCGGGACAGGGGGAACACAGATACGCAGTATTTT
>.|.|TRBV6-1|TRBJ2-7
CASSEANGPQYEQYF
TGTGCCAGCAGTGAAGCAAACGGACCCCAATACGAGCAGTACTTC
>.|.|TRBV19|TRBJ2-7
CASSAYTLKEQYF
TGTGCCAGTAGTGCCTATACCTTGAAGGAGCAGTACTTC
>.|.|TRBV6-5|TRBJ1-2
CASSLTGNYGYTF
TGTGCCAGCAGTCTCACCGGGAACTATGGCTACACCTTC
>.|.|TRBV6-1|TRBJ2-4
CASSEREYRNIQYF
TGTGCCAGCAGTGAACGGGAATACCGAAACATTCAGTACTTC
>.|.|TRBV19|TRBJ1-6
CASSERLNSPLHF
TGTGCCAGTAGCGAGCGGTTGAATTCACCCCTCCACTTT
>.|.|TRBV6-5|TRBJ1-3
CASKGGSGNTIYF
TGTGCCAGCAAGGGGGGCTCTGGAAACACCATATATTTT
>.|TRBD1|TRBV6-5|TRBJ1-5
CASSSDRGPNQPQHF
TGTGCCAGCAGTTCCGACAGGGGCCCCAATCAGCCCCAGCATTTT
>.|.|TRBV2|TRBJ2-2
CASGGTHTGELFF
TGTGCCAGCGGGGGGACACACACCGGGGAGCTGTTTTTT
>.|.|TRBV18|TRBJ1-4
CASSPPGLREKLFF
TGTGCCAGCTCACCACCGGGGTTAAGGGAAAAACTGTTTTTT
>.|TRBD2|TRBV6-2/TRBV6-3|TRBJ2-3
CASSSGGGGPTDTQYF
TGTGCCAGCAGTTCGGGAGGGGGGGGACCCACAGATACGCAGTATTTT
>.|.|TRBV7-2|TRBJ1-1
CASSLVQGGTEAFF
TGTGCCAGCAGCTTAGTACAGGGAGGGACTGAAGCTTTCTTT
>.|TRBD1|TRBV24-1|TRBJ2-3
CATSPGTGSTDTQYF
TGTGCCACCAGTCCCGGGACAGGGTCCACAGATACGCAGTATTTT
>.|TRBD1|TRBV18|TRBJ1-2
CASSPLDRRGYTF
TGTGCCAGCTCACCCTTGGACAGGCGTGGCTACACCTTC
>.|TRBD1|TRBV19|TRBJ1-1
CASSIAGTANTEAFF
TGTGCCAGTAGTATAGCCGGGACAGCGAACACTGAAGCTTTCTTT
>.|.|TRBV4-1|TRBJ1-3
CASSHLQGSGNTIYF
TGCGCCAGCAGCCATCTTCAGGGGTCTGGAAACACCATATATTTT
>.|TRBD2|TRBV4-2|TRBJ2-1
CASSQGFGTSGLGQFF
TGTGCCAGCAGCCAAGGGTTCGGGACTAGCGGATTGGGGCAGTTCTTC
>.|.|TRBV10-1|TRBJ2-5
CASSGPLQETQYF
TGCGCCAGCAGTGGGCCACTACAAGAGACCCAGTACTTC
>.|.|TRBV6-5|TRBJ1-2
CAIGTSLYGYTF
TGTGCCATCGGGACTTCCCTCTATGGCTACACCTTC
>.|.|TRBV6-6|TRBJ1-5
CASLDSYSNQPQHF
TGTGCCAGCCTGGACTCTTATAGCAATCAGCCCCAGCATTTT
>many|.|TRBV5-6|TRBJ2-7
CASSLGTTRSYEQYF
TGTGCCAGCAGCTTGGGGACTACTCGCTCCTACGAGCAGTACTTC
>once|.|TRBV6-5|TRBJ2-2
CASSYSSGYTGELFF
TGTGCCAGCAGTTACTCGTCGGGTTACACCGGGGAGCTGTTTTTT
>.|.|TRBV3-1/TRBV3-2|TRBJ1-5
CASSPRQPQHF
TGTGCCAGCAGCCCCCGGCAGCCCCAGCATTTT
>few|TRBD1|TRBV5-5|TRBJ1-5
CASSLTGDNQPQHF
TGTGCCAGCAGCTTGACAGGGGATAATCAGCCCCAGCATTTT